This T cell receptor beta chain stems from a study of cytomegalovirus exposure and HLA in healthy donors. Trimming took off 8 bases at V and 0 bases at J, with 13 bases between the two ends. Germline loops: CDR1 MNHEY, CDR2 SMNVEV (reference sequence). CDR3 size: 15 residues. Primers included in the PCR were 60 Vbeta and 13 Jbeta primers. Measured with immunoSEQ multiplex PCR; TCRdb has only the in-frame clones, and not every one. The sample lists around 160,000 clones; 75% to 90% were seen once. The source of this sequence is a human donor in good health. The V call is TRBV27, the J call TRBJ1-4; D is perhaps TRBD1 (5 bases). The sequenced sample was PBMCs. CDR3 DNA: TGTGCCAGCGGCCGGGGGATTGCAACTAATGAAAAACTGTTTTTT. Its protein is CASGRGIATNEKLFF.